The 19 T cell receptor beta chains below all came from one sample that was sequenced in a study of blood T cell repertoires in COVID-19. The protocol was immunoSEQ multiplex PCR, while the TCRdb copy is restricted to in-frame clones and leaves out a portion. This repertoire shows some 72,000 clones, approximately 90% found once; its top ten account for around 0.6%. Sequences were obtained from peripheral blood. The receptors were sampled from a man aged 60 to 69 with acute or convalescent COVID-19.

This sequence joins TRBV3-1 (or the pseudogene TRBV3-2) and TRBJ1-5; 9 bases are a match to TRBD1. With V trimmed by 6 bases and J by 4 bases, 7 bases remained unmatched. Germline CDR1 is LGHDT and CDR2 is YNNKEL (reference sequence). This CDR3 spans 15 amino acids. For the CDR3, the DNA is TGTGCCAGCAGTCTTAGTGACAGGGGGAATCAGCCCCAGCATTTT. Encoded protein: CASSLSDRGNQPQHF.

The rearrangement joins TRBV19 to TRBJ1-1, with D possibly being TRBD1 (5 bases). With 4 bases removed from V and 1 base from J, the gap between germline ends came to 16 bases. This CDR3 region has 16 residues. Per the germline V gene, CDR1 is LNHDA and CDR2 is SQIVND (reference sequence). Here the CDR3 reads CASSRTAGRGNTEAFF. The CDR3, as DNA: TGTGCCAGTAGTAGGACGGCAGGGAGGGGGAACACTGAAGCTTTCTTT.

This clone has only one observation. The chain has TRBV28 and TRBJ1-5, with D perhaps TRBD1 (6 bases). Trimming left V 7 bases short and J 9 bases short, with 19 bases between. CDR3 length: 14 amino acids. Germline loops: CDR1 MDHEN, CDR2 SYDVKM. In DNA, the CDR3 is TGTGCCAGCACCCTAAATACAGGGTTTTTGCCCCAGCATTTT. This translates into CASTLNTGFLPQHF.

V usage is TRBV6-5 and J usage is TRBJ1-6, with a possible D match to TRBD1 (6 bases). The CDR3 length is 14 residues. Trimming pared 4 bases from V and 5 bases from J, leaving 9 bases between. Germline-derived CDR1 and CDR2 are MNHEY and SVGAGI. CDR3 bases: TGTGCCAGCAGTTGGACAGCCAATAATTCACCCCTCCACTTT. This translates into CASSWTANNSPLHF.

J is TRBJ2-5 and V is TRBV5-6; tentative D call: TRBD2 (5 bases). V lost 0 bases, J lost 0 bases, and 6 bases lay in between. The germline V gene has CDR1 SGHDT and CDR2 YYEEEE. This CDR3 region has 14 residues. CDR3 sequence: CASSLGGYQETQYF. The CDR3 nucleotides read TGTGCCAGCAGCTTGGGCGGGTACCAAGAGACCCAGTACTTC.

The gene calls are TRBV5-4 and TRBJ1-4, with 7 bases fitting TRBD1. Losses at the gene ends were 4 bases for V and 4 bases for J; bases not matched to a gene: 1. In germline, CDR1 is SGHNT, CDR2 YYREEE (reference sequence). The CDR3 consists of 13 residues. CDR3 nucleotide sequence: TGTGCCAGCAGCGGACAGGTTAATGAAAAACTGTTTTTT. This gives the protein CASSGQVNEKLFF.

This clone is a singleton in its sample. The chain has TRBV5-1 and TRBJ2-1; 8 nucleotides align to TRBD1. V dropped 5 bases and J dropped 7; count of bases not matched to a gene: 11. CDR1 and CDR2 (germline): SGHRS, YFSETQ. The CDR3 totals 15 residues. The CDR3 DNA sequence: TGCGCCAGCAGTTTGAACGGACAGGGATGGAATGAGCAGTTCTTC. Its protein is CASSLNGQGWNEQFF.

The chain joins TRBV5-1 to TRBJ2-7; 10 bases are a match to TRBD2. CDR3 length: 16 residues. Germline loops: CDR1 SGHRS, CDR2 YFSETQ. J gave up 6 bases and V 9 bases, and 18 bases lay outside the gene matches. The CDR3 DNA follows: TGCGCCACCTCACCGGGACTAGCGATCAATGGGCTCGAGCAGTACTTC. Translating it yields CATSPGLAINGLEQYF.

The V call is TRBV9, the J call TRBJ1-1, with D unclear. The CDR3 consists of 14 residues. Germline-derived CDR1 and CDR2 are SGDLS and YYNGEE. The V end was cut by 0 bases, the J end by 3 bases, with 9 bases between. CDR3 residues: CASSVDGKDTEAFF. The CDR3 DNA sequence: TGTGCCAGCAGCGTAGACGGGAAAGACACTGAAGCTTTCTTT.

In this sample, this clone turned up a few times. This rearrangement joins TRBV7-9 to TRBJ2-7; 8 bases are shared with TRBD2. CDR1 and CDR2 from the germline V gene are SEHNR and FQNEAQ (reference sequence). The CDR3 consists of 15 residues. J lost 2 bases, V lost 4 bases, and 7 bases had no gene match. Here the CDR3 DNA reads TGTGCCAGCAGCTCCAGGACTAGCAGAACCTACGAGCAGTACTTC. Its protein product is CASSSRTSRTYEQYF.

This clone has a handful of counts. CDR3 loop: CASSVRESEAFF. As DNA, the CDR3 is TGTGCCAGCAGTGTGCGGGAGAGTGAAGCTTTCTTT. V usage is TRBV2 and J usage is TRBJ1-1, with D unresolved. In germline, CDR1 is SNHLY, CDR2 FYNNEI. This CDR3 contains 12 residues. V was cut by 4 bases and J by 7 bases, with 10 bases left in between. The entire variable domain, with the rest obtained from reference TRBV2 and TRBJ1-1, is as follows: EPEVTQTPSHQVTQMGQEVILRCVPISNHLYFYWYRQILGQKVEFLVSFYNNEISEKSEIFDDQFSVERPDGSNFTLKIRSTKLEDSAMYFCASSVRESEAFFGQGTRLTVV.

V and J are TRBV4-2 and TRBJ1-4; D uncertain. CDR3 length: 13 amino acids. V was shortened by 0 bases and J by 8 bases, with 7 bases between the two germline ends. Germline V gene data show CDR1 as LGHNA and CDR2 as YNFKEQ. The CDR3 DNA sequence: TGTGCCAGCAGCCAAGAAGGAGCAGAAAAACTGTTTTTT. Residues: CASSQEGAEKLFF.

The chain combines TRBV12-3 or TRBV12-4 with TRBJ2-5; TRBD1 matches at 7 bases. The junction had 0 bases not matched to a gene; V was cut back by 3 bases and J by 2 bases. This CDR3 is built from 13 residues. The CDR3 DNA is TGTGCCAGCAGTTTGGGACAGCAAGAGACCCAGTACTTC. This codes for CASSLGQQETQYF.

A single count supports this clone. The gene calls are TRBV27 and TRBJ1-1; tentative D call: TRBD1 (5 bases). CDR1 is MNHEY, CDR2 SMNVEV, per germline (reference sequence). The CDR3 has 13 residues. Trimming removed 6 bases from V and 3 bases from J, with 11 bases in between. The CDR3 region is CASSLTEDTEAFF. CDR3 nucleotides: TGTGCCAGCAGCCTGACAGAGGACACTGAAGCTTTCTTT.

V gene TRBV11-2 combines with J gene TRBJ2-7; D is ambiguous. This CDR3 is 14 amino acids long. Germline-derived CDR1 and CDR2 are SGHAT and FQNNGV. V lost 0 bases to trimming and J lost 0 bases, with 6 bases between them. Written as DNA, the CDR3 is TGTGCCAGCAGCTTAGAGAGGCACTCCTACGAGCAGTACTTC. It specifies CASSLERHSYEQYF.

This chain joins TRBV5-1 and TRBJ2-2, with D perhaps matching TRBD1 (6 bases). CDR1 and CDR2 (germline): SGHRS, YFSETQ. The CDR3 spans 17 residues. V lost 4 bases and J lost 0, with 16 bases in between. CDR3 in DNA: TGCGCCAGCAGCATACAGACAGGAGGACCGAACACCGGGGAGCTGTTTTTT. It encodes CASSIQTGGPNTGELFF.

The genes are TRBV3-1 (or the pseudogene TRBV3-2) and TRBJ1-3, with a tentative D call TRBD1 (5 bases). The CDR3 spans 14 residues. Trimming removed 4 bases from V and 2 bases from J, with 9 bases in between. Germline-derived CDR1 and CDR2 are LGHDT and YNNKEL (reference sequence). CDR3 sequence (DNA): TGTGCCAGCAGCCGAGACAGCGCTGGAAACACCATATATTTT. Its protein is CASSRDSAGNTIYF.

The chain combines TRBV5-3 with TRBJ1-2; D unclear. TRBV5-3 is an ORF; its function is uncertain. This CDR3 comprises 17 residues. Trimming took 5 bases from V and 2 from J, leaving 22 bases between them. CDR3 sequence reads: CARRSKDFNLENYGYTF. Here the CDR3 DNA reads TGTGCCAGAAGAAGTAAGGACTTTAATCTCGAGAACTATGGCTACACCTTC.

The V and J genes are TRBV5-1 and TRBJ1-5; D is unclear. V was pared by 0 bases and J by 0 bases, with 7 bases between. The CDR3 covers 15 residues. Germline CDR1 is SGHRS and CDR2 is YFSETQ. CDR3 coding DNA: TGCGCCAGCAGCTTGGCCGGGGTTAGCAATCAGCCCCAGCATTTT. Translated: CASSLAGVSNQPQHF. Complete variable domain (other parts from reference TRBV5-1 and TRBJ1-5): KAGVTQTPRYLIKTRGQQVTLSCSPISGHRSVSWYQQTPGQGLQFLFEYFSETQRNKGNFPGRFSGRQFSNSRSEMNVSTLELGDSALYLCASSLAGVSNQPQHFGDGTRLSIL.